The clone carrying this TCR beta chain was counted many times. This specimen comes from a study of patients and donors after allogeneic stem cell transplantation. Using its own MiXCR run on the RT-PCR reads, TCRdb lists one record per CDR3 protein. This repertoire shows 87,000 or so distinct CDR3 sequences, 4% to 5% found once; its top ten account for about 2.8%. The CDR3 extends over 15 amino acids. Trimming took off 6 bases at V and 10 bases at J, with 22 bases between the two ends. Germline assignment: CDR1 MNHEY and CDR2 SMNVEV (reference sequence). Material: blood, either unsorted or a sorted T cell fraction (not recorded which). V is TRBV27 and J is TRBJ2-1; a possible D gene is TRBD2 (6 bases). The sequence was collected from a human donor who was either an allogeneic HSCT recipient or a stem cell or donor lymphocyte infusion donor (not recorded which). It is not recorded whose cells these are; they may come from a transplant donor. CDR3 sequence reads: CASRQPGTGQAEQFF. CDR3 coding DNA: TGTGCCAGCAGACAACCCGGGACTGGGCAGGCGGAGCAGTTCTTC.